This T cell receptor beta chain emerged from a study of blood T cell repertoires in COVID-19. Germline CDR1 is MRHNA and CDR2 is SNTAGT. The CDR3 covers 16 residues. V gave up 6 bases and J gave up 4 bases; unmatched junction bases: 7. Produced via immunoSEQ multiplex PCR; TCRdb's table is partial and in-frame only. The table includes 200,000 to 300,000 clones, roughly 87% detected once. This sequence joins TRBV6-4 and TRBJ2-3; 13 positions match TRBD2. This receptor was identified in a woman aged 30 to 39 with acute or convalescent COVID-19. The specimen was peripheral blood. The CDR3 region is CASRELAGGPADTQYF. In nucleotides, the CDR3 is TGTGCCAGCAGAGAACTAGCGGGAGGGCCTGCAGATACGCAGTATTTT.